Presented here are 13 T cell receptor beta chains from one specimen sequenced in a study of T cells in Graves' hyperthyroidism and ophthalmopathy. TCR beta CDR3 regions were amplified from RNA transcripts. The TCR CDR3 was amplified in a first-round RT-PCR using the HTBI primer set. TCRdb passed the multiplex PCR reads through MiXCR, listing each CDR3 protein once. The table lists around 720,000 distinct CDR3 sequences, about 35% of them singletons. The specimen was blood. The receptors come from a woman in her thirties or forties with Graves' hyperthyroidism.

This clonotype has just a few counts. This chain uses TRBV5-1 with TRBJ1-1; 10 positions agree with TRBD1. The V gene end was trimmed by 5 bases and the J gene end by 11 bases; junction bases not matched to a gene: 9. The CDR3 totals 13 residues. Per the germline V gene, CDR1 is SGHRS and CDR2 is YFSETQ. This CDR3 is CASSSGTGARAFF. The CDR3 bases are TGCGCCAGCAGTTCCGGGACAGGGGCACGGGCTTTCTTT.

This clonotype occurred many times. V usage is TRBV19 and J usage is TRBJ2-5, with TRBD2 as a possible D gene (5 bases). The CDR3 sequence is 11 residues long. Per germline, CDR1 LNHDA and CDR2 SQIVND (reference sequence). Trimming stripped 10 bases from V and 4 bases from J, with 10 bases between. CDR3 sequence reads: CATGSVETQYF. The CDR3 DNA reads TGTGCCACTGGGAGTGTAGAGACCCAGTACTTC.

This clonotype was seen many times. V gene TRBV25-1 combines with J gene TRBJ2-7; perhaps D is TRBD1 or TRBD2 (5 bases each). Germline CDR1 reads MGHDK; CDR2 reads SYGVNS. The CDR3 runs 15 residues. Between the trimmed V and J ends, which lost 3 bases and 9 bases, there was a span of 21 bases. The CDR3 DNA sequence: TGTGCCAGCAGTGAGGGACGGAGCCCTATCGGAGGGCAGTACTTC. This translates into CASSEGRSPIGGQYF.

This clonotype was seen a handful of times. The rearrangement uses TRBV20-1 and TRBJ1-3; D gene ambiguous. Between the trimmed V and J ends, which lost 3 bases and 2 bases, there was a span of 11 bases. CDR1 and CDR2 from the germline V gene are DFQATT and SNEGSKA (reference sequence). CDR3 length: 14 residues. The CDR3 coding sequence is TGCAGTGCTAGCGTCGAGGCGGCTGGAAACACCATATATTTT. It yields the protein CSASVEAAGNTIYF.

This clonotype has at least ten counts. This chain links TRBV10-3 with TRBJ1-2; a possible D gene is TRBD1 (5 bases). Trimming left V 4 bases short and J 0 bases short, with 9 bases between. The length of the CDR3 is 14 residues. Germline V CDR1 and CDR2: ENHRY, SYGVKD. The CDR3 nucleotides read TGTGCCATCAGTGGGGACGGTTCTAACTATGGCTACACCTTC. Residues: CAISGDGSNYGYTF.

This sequence joins TRBV10-3 and TRBJ1-2, with TRBD1 matching over 7 bases. CDR3 length equals 18 residues. V gave up 2 bases and J gave up 4 bases; unmatched junction bases: 16. Germline values: CDR1 ENHRY, CDR2 SYGVKD. The CDR3 reads CAISETHGKTGLGYGYTF. As DNA, the CDR3 is TGTGCCATCAGTGAGACCCACGGAAAGACAGGGCTCGGCTATGGCTACACCTTC.

This clonotype was seen many times. One end of the junction does not line up with germline, which may come from a read error. The chain links TRBV25-1 to TRBJ2-7; D possibly corresponds to TRBD2 (5 bases). The CDR3 loop spans 12 amino acids. The germline gives CDR1 MGHDK, CDR2 SYGVNS. CDR3 protein: CANSEYIGRQYF. The CDR3 nucleotides are TGTGCCAACAGTGAATATATTGGGAGGCAGTACTTC.

This clonotype has at least ten counts. This sequence joins TRBV11-2 and TRBJ2-7; TRBD1 might be the D (6 bases). CDR1 SGHAT and CDR2 FQNNGV come from the germline V gene. The CDR3 contains 16 residues. V was cut by 4 bases and J by 4 bases, with 20 bases left in between. The CDR3 region is CASSSRTTGFGYEQYF. DNA of the CDR3: TGTGCCAGCAGCTCTCGAACTACAGGGTTCGGGTACGAGCAGTACTTC.

The chain is built from TRBV11-2 and TRBJ2-5, with a tentative D call TRBD2 (6 bases). The germline V and J ends were trimmed by 5 bases and 4 bases, with 26 bases remaining between them. The CDR3 covers 18 residues. Germline CDR1 is SGHAT and CDR2 is FQNNGV. DNA for the CDR3: TGTGCCAGCAGCCACACAAGACTAGTAGTTTTCGCCGGAGAGACCCAGTACTTC. Encoded protein: CASSHTRLVVFAGETQYF.

This clonotype was seen repeatedly, ten times or more. The genes are TRBV7-2 and TRBJ1-2; no clear D gene. The CDR3 loop spans 13 amino acids. The germline gives CDR1 SGHTA, CDR2 FQGNSA. The germline V and J ends were trimmed by 8 bases and 5 bases, with 15 bases remaining between them. The CDR3 DNA sequence: TGTGCCAGCGTGAACACTGCGGGATATGGCTACACCTTC. Its translation: CASVNTAGYGYTF. Variable domain in full (rest from reference TRBV7-2 and TRBJ1-2): GAGVSQSPSNKVTEKGKDVELRCDPISGHTALYWYRQSLGQGLEFLIYFQGNSAPDKSGLPSDRFSAERTGGSVSTLTIQRTQQEDSAVYLCASVNTAGYGYTFGSGTRLTVV.

This chain uses TRBV19 with TRBJ2-7; the D gene is possibly TRBD1 (6 bases). Germline V CDR1 and CDR2: LNHDA, SQIVND (reference sequence). Trimming pared 5 bases from V and 4 bases from J, leaving 18 bases between. CDR3 length equals 15 residues. The CDR3 sequence: CASSPGPSTGYEQYF. The CDR3 bases are TGTGCCAGTAGTCCGGGGCCCTCGACAGGTTACGAGCAGTACTTC.

This clonotype was observed a handful of times. The J gene is TRBJ1-3, the V gene TRBV4-1; D is ambiguous. Trimming shortened V by 0 bases and J by 0 bases, and 6 bases separated the two germline ends. CDR1 and CDR2 (germline): MGHRA, YSYEKL. This CDR3 has 15 amino acids. DNA for the CDR3: TGCGCCAGCAGCCAAGAATCAGCCTCTGGAAACACCATATATTTT. It yields the protein CASSQESASGNTIYF.

This clonotype was seen repeatedly, ten times or more. The chain uses TRBV6-5 and TRBJ1-1, with D uncertain. The CDR3 totals 14 residues. The V gene lost 5 bases and the J gene lost 1 base, with 11 bases spanning the gap. Germline V CDR1 and CDR2: MNHEY, SVGAGI. The CDR3 coding sequence is TGTGCCAGCAGTGACCGACACTGGAACACTGAAGCTTTCTTT. Its translation: CASSDRHWNTEAFF.